This note documents a single TCR beta chain sequence. Its antigen remains unidentified. Qualities for individual bases were not recorded, and no much larger clone is one base off. The sample belongs to a study of blood T cell repertoires in COVID-19 (dated by TCRdb to 2020 to 2021). Study-wide context: Collaborator samples came from the United States, Italy and Spain and covered acute and convalescent phases of COVID-19. The prospective study material was composed of cDNA or gDNA derived from T cells, B-cell-depleted T cells, or PBMCs. Deeply sampled blood TCRbeta repertoires from subjects exposed to, actively infected with, or recovered from COVID-19 were included in the dataset. The repertoires were released in a freely available public database intended as a resource for research on the immune response to SARS-CoV-2. The samples were drawn from the first 160 participants of the ongoing ImmuneRACE study and from 1,254 subjects provided by 6 global collaborators. The sample metadata nearly always contained a de-identified subject ID, COVID-19 status, age in years and sex. Where available, HLA class I and class II types were obtained from metadata supplied by the sample provider rather than from assay-based typing. Study-wide findings and limitations: The amount of clinical and demographic metadata varied by source and participant and was provided uncurated.

TCRbeta CDR3 regions were amplified from genomic DNA using the immunoSEQ Assay, a bias-controlled multiplex PCR. Under the source paper's analysis protocol: Nucleated cell counts per sample were estimated from amplification of reference gene primers within the assay. Sequence reads were collapsed and filtered to measure the absolute abundance of every unique TCRbeta CDR3 rearrangement. Productive Simpson clonality was computed per sample as the square root of Simpson's diversity index over productive rearrangements. TCRdb's version of the immuneACCESS table is confined to in-frame rearrangements and falls short of the full clone set. An unresolved V gene accounts for under half of the shortfall where checked; the remainder is of unknown origin. The D gene and trimming were derived from the DNA, and the V and J assignments and clone size from that table. This sample gives 430,000 or so clones in total; 88% of them show up just once. Approximately 2% of the sample is in the top ten clones.

Participants in the prospective study were aged roughly 18 to 89 years, lived in about two dozen United States geographic areas, and enrolled through a virtual design. To assign participants to cohorts, the prospective study relied on clinical history that participants themselves reported in a screening survey and a study questionnaire. ImmuneRACE Cohort 3 recovered participants were defined by two consecutive negative NP/OP PCR tests, healthcare professional clearance, or symptom resolution. Each participant in the prospective study had whole blood, serum and a nasopharyngeal or oropharyngeal swab collected by mobile phlebotomists. Participants in the prospective study had the option to provide additional blood draws and questionnaires over a roughly 2-month period. Before DNA extraction, blood samples from the prospective study were shipped at room temperature or frozen. The receptor comes from a woman aged 40 to 50 who had recovered from COVID-19. Sequenced input: PBMCs or T cells enriched from blood (not recorded which).

The CDR3 region reads CASSSLPGLDQFF. Read as DNA, the sequence is TGTGCCAGCAGTTCCTTACCGGGACTAGATCAGTTCTTC. This chain is built from TRBV6-6 and TRBJ2-1; 8 middle bases align to TRBD2. Including the terminal cysteine and phenylalanine, the CDR3 comprises 13 residues. The CDR3 DNA has 39 bases and is translated from base 1. Looking up the germline V gene (reference sequence) yields CDR1 MNHNY and CDR2 SVGAGI. V has 4 bases trimmed and J has 13 bases trimmed; junction bases matching no gene number 9.